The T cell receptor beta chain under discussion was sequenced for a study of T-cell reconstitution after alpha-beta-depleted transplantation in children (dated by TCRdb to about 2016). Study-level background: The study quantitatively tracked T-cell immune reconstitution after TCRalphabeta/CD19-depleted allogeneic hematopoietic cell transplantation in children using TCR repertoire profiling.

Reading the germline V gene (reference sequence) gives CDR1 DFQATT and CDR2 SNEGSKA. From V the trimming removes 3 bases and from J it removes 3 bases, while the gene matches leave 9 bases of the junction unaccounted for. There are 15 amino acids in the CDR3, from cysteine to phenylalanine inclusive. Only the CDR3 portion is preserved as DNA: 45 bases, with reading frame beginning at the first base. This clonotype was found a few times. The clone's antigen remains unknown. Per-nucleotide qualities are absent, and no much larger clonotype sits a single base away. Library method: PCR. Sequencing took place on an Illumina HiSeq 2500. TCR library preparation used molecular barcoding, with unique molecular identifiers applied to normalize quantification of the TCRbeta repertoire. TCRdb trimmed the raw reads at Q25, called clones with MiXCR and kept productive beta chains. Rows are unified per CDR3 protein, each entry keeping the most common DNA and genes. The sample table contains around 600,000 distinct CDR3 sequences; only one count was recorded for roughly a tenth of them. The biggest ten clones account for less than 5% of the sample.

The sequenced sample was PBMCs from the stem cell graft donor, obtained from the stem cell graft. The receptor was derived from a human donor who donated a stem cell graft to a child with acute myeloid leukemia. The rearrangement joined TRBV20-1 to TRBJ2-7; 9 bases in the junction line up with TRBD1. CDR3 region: CSASSDRGYSYEQYF. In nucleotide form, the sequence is TGCAGTGCTAGTTCTGACAGGGGGTATAGCTACGAGCAGTACTTC.